The entry below gives a single T cell receptor (beta chain) sequence along with its context. No antigen is known for it. The sample comes from a study of shared clonotypes between healthy human individuals. As for the study in general: A few men and a couple of women, aged 18 to 49, were donors. Study-wide results and caveats: The study generally estimated greater richness for naive than memory subsets.

The naive CD8 subset, CD45RO-negative cells positively selected for CCR7, excluded terminally differentiated effector memory CD45RA+ cells. The study drew all its donors from Caucasian adults living in Nashville, Tennessee. Genomic DNA of every subset was divided equally among multiple immunoSEQ plates. Only in-frame clones appear in the TCRdb table, and some are missing; sequencing was by immunoSEQ multiplex PCR. The sample has almost 700,000 clones, around 92% seen once. CDR3 length: 13 amino acids. Germline V CDR1 and CDR2: MNHEY, SMNVEV (reference sequence). V gave up 6 bases and J gave up 8 bases, with 14 bases separating them.

J is TRBJ1-5 and V is TRBV27; weak D call: TRBD1 (6 bases). Sequencing input: naive CD8+ T cells sorted from blood. The receptor was derived from a man aged 25-45 years in good health. The CDR3: CASRGQLNEPQHF. As DNA, the CDR3 is TGTGCCAGCAGAGGACAGCTTAACGAGCCCCAGCATTTT.